The clone carrying this T cell receptor (beta chain) was observed a handful of times. The antigen remains unidentified. This sample stems from a study of response to subunit inactivated influenza vaccine. Per germline, CDR1 SGHAT and CDR2 FQNNGV. The CDR3 loop spans 16 amino acids. The junction had 9 bases not matched to a gene; V was cut back by 4 bases and J by 6 bases. Study results and limitations: Authors suggested each seasonal flu vaccination may recruit only limited numbers of new T cells.

TCRdb recomputed calls from the RT-PCR reads with MiXCR, one row per CDR3 protein. The sample has about half a million distinct CDR3 sequences; approximately 11% are singletons. The TCR sequence derives from a man in his forties or fifties who received an inactivated influenza vaccine. The genes are TRBV11-2 and TRBJ1-6; TRBD1 agrees at 7 bases. The source material was PBMCs from blood, sampled 40 to 50 days after vaccination. CDR3 bases: TGTGCCAGCAGCTACACGACGACAGGGCCTAATTCACCCCTCCACTTT. Translating it yields CASSYTTTGPNSPLHF.